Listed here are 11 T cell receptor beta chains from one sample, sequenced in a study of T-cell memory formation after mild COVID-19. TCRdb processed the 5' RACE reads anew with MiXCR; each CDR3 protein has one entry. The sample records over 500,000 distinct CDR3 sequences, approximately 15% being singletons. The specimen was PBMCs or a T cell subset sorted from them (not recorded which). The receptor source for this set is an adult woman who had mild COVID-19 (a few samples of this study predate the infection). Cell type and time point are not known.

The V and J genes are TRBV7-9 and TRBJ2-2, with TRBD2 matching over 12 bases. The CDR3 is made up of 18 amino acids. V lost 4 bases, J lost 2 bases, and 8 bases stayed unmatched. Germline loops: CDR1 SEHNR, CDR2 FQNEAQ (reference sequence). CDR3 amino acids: CASSSRRLAGANTGELFF. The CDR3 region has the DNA TGTGCCAGCAGCTCCCGTCGACTAGCGGGGGCTAACACCGGGGAGCTGTTTTTT.

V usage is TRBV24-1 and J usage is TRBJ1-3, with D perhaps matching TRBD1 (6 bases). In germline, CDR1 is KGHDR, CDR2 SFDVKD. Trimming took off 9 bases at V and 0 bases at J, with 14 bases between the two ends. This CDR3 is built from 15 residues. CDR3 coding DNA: TGTGCCACCGACAGGATGGGGTTCTCTGGAAACACCATATATTTT. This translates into CATDRMGFSGNTIYF.

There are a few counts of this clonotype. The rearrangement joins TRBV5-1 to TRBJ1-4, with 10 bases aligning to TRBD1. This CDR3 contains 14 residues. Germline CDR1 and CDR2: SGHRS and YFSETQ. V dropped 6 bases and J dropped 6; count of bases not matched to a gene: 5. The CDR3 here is CASTPGQGHEKLFF. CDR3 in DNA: TGCGCCAGCACCCCGGGACAGGGGCATGAAAAACTGTTTTTT.

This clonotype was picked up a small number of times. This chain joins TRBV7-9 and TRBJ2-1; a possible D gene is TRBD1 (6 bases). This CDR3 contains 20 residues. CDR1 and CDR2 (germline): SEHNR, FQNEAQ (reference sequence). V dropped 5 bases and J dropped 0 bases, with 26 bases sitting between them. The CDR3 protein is CASSPLPGAEWGRSYNEQFF. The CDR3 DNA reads TGTGCCAGCAGCCCGCTTCCCGGCGCCGAGTGGGGGCGCTCCTACAATGAGCAGTTCTTC. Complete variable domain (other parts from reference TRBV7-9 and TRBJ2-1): DTGVSQNPRHKITKRGQNVTFRCDPISEHNRLYWYRQTLGQGPEFLTYFQNEAQLEKSRLLSDRFSAERPKGSFSTLEIQRTEQGDSAMYLCASSPLPGAEWGRSYNEQFFGPGTRLTVL.

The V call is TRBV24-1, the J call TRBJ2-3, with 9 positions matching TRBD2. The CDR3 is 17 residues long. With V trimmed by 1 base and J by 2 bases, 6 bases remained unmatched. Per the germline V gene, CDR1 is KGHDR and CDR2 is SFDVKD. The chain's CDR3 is CATSDFVAGELTDTQYF. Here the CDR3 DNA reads TGTGCCACCAGTGATTTTGTAGCGGGGGAGCTCACAGATACGCAGTATTTT.

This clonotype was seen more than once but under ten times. The CDR3 loop is CASSDPVAGGQREVSYEQYF. The CDR3 DNA is TGTGCCAGCAGTGACCCCGTAGCGGGAGGGCAAAGGGAAGTCTCCTACGAGCAGTACTTC. This chain links TRBV6-5 with TRBJ2-7; 11 nucleotides agree with TRBD2. There are 20 residues in the CDR3. J was trimmed by 0 bases and V by 5 bases; bases with no gene match: 18. From germline, CDR1 is MNHEY and CDR2 SVGAGI.

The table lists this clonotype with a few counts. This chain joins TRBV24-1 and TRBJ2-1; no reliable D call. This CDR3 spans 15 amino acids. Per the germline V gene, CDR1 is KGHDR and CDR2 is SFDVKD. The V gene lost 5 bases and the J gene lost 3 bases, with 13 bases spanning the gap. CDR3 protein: CATSGASLVYNEQFF. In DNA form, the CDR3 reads TGTGCCACCAGTGGCGCAAGCCTAGTCTACAATGAGCAGTTCTTC.

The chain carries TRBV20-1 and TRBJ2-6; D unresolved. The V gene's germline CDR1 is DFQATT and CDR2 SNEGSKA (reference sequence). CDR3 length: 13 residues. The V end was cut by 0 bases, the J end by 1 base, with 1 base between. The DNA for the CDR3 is TGCAGTGCTAGAGAATCTGGGGCCAACGTCCTGACTTTC. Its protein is CSARESGANVLTF.

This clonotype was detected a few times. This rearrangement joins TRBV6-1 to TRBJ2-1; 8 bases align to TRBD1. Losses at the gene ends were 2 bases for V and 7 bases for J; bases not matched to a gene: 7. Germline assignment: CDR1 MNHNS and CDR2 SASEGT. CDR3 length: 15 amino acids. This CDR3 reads CASSEMAGGTNEQFF. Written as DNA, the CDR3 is TGTGCCAGCAGTGAAATGGCAGGGGGCACGAATGAGCAGTTCTTC.

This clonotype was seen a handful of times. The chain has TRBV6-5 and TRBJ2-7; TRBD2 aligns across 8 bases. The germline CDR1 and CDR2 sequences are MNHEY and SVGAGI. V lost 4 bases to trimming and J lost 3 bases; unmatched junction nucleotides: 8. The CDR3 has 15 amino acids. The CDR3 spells CASSLFGTSDYEQYF. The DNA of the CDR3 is TGTGCCAGCAGTTTATTCGGGACTAGTGACTACGAGCAGTACTTC.

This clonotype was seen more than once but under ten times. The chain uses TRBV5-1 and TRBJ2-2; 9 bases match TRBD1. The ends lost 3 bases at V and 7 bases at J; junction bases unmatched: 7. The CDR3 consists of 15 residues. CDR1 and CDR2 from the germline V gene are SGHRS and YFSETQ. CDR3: CASSYVGQGHGELFF. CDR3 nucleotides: TGCGCCAGCAGCTACGTGGGACAGGGCCACGGGGAGCTGTTTTTT.